The TCR beta chain described here comes from a study of CD8 T cells in ankylosing spondylitis. Findings and limits, study-wide: Ankylosing spondylitis blood appeared to carry a characteristic TCR beta motif of roughly eight highly homologous variants.

The germline V gene has CDR1 SGHKS and CDR2 YYEKEE (reference sequence). The CDR3 contains 16 residues. The V segment lost 1 base and the J segment 5 bases; nucleotides outside the gene matches: 9. This clonotype was observed a few times. What it binds is unknown. Via MiXCR, TCRdb re-called the 5' RACE reads, giving one row per CDR3 protein. The table shows 700,000 to 850,000 distinct CDR3 sequences, with about 12% occurring only once. The rearrangement uses TRBV5-5 and TRBJ2-5; TRBD2 agrees at 9 bases. Sequencing used blood, either unsorted or a sorted T cell fraction (not recorded which). The sequence was collected from a male donor with ankylosing spondylitis. CDR3 residues: CASSLWAGGVWETQYF. The DNA of the CDR3 is TGTGCCAGCAGCTTGTGGGCGGGAGGGGTCTGGGAGACCCAGTACTTC.